This TCR beta chain came from a study of molecular identifiers for immune sequencing clone quantification. Study findings and constraints: Highly expanded clone sizes could be underestimated through barcode sharing by identical TCR molecules. Detecting spiked Jurkat TCR RNA from one cell among roughly 1 million naive cells was reportedly possible.

This clonotype was counted a few times. What it binds is not known. The CDR3 extends over 15 amino acids. Trimming pared 1 base from V and 3 bases from J, leaving 9 bases between. Germline V gives CDR1 SEHNR, CDR2 FQNEAQ (reference sequence). Sorted naive CD8 T cells, roughly 19,000 to 1,100,000, were sequenced from 10%, 30% or 50% RNA. Sorting selected naive CD8 T cells with a CD8+CD4-CCR7+CD45RA+ phenotype. TCRdb recomputed calls from the PCR reads with MiXCR, one row per CDR3 protein. The repertoire has around 460,000 distinct CDR3 sequences, about a fifth of them found once; the top ten carry roughly 0.81%.

This chain uses TRBV7-9 with TRBJ2-2; no definite D call. The sequence derives from a human donor in good health. Some libraries in this study had Jurkat cell RNA spiked in. The specimen was naive CD8+ T cells from blood, with Jurkat cell RNA spiked in. Subset in this sample: FACS-sorted CD8+CD4-CCR7+CD45RA+ naive T cells. As DNA, the CDR3 is TGTGCCAGCAGCTTAGAAGTGGAGCACACCGGGGAGCTGTTTTTT. Translated: CASSLEVEHTGELFF. Full variable domain (missing parts from reference TRBV7-9 and TRBJ2-2): DTGVSQNPRHKITKRGQNVTFRCDPISEHNRLYWYRQTLGQGPEFLTYFQNEAQLEKSRLLSDRFSAERPKGSFSTLEIQRTEQGDSAMYLCASSLEVEHTGELFFGEGSRLTVL.